The clone carrying this TCR beta chain was recorded many times. For CDR3 and TCR beta VDJ profiling, genomic DNA was the template used. TCRdb redid the calling of the reads with MiXCR, one entry per CDR3 protein. The sample holds 150,000 to 180,000 distinct CDR3 sequences; about 48% are singletons and the top ten take roughly 12%. The germline V gene encodes CDR1 MGHRA and CDR2 YSYEKL. The CDR3 runs to 13 residues. Trimming left V 4 bases short and J 5 bases short, with 11 bases between. The sample originates from a study of CD8+CD57+ T cells in acquired aplastic anemia. Overall study: Sorted CD4+ and CD8+ cells yielded roughly 3.2 ug of DNA on average.

CD8+CD57+ cell expansion had been shown by flow cytometry in patients chosen for sequencing. The sequence was obtained from a human donor with aplastic anemia. Input material: sorted CD4+, CD8+, or CD8+CD57+ T cells (not recorded which) from PBMCs. The rearrangement links TRBV4-1 to TRBJ1-1, with D hard to call. CDR3 coding DNA: TGCGCCAGCAGCCCTTGGGCCGAGACTGAAGCTTTCTTT. Its protein is CASSPWAETEAFF.